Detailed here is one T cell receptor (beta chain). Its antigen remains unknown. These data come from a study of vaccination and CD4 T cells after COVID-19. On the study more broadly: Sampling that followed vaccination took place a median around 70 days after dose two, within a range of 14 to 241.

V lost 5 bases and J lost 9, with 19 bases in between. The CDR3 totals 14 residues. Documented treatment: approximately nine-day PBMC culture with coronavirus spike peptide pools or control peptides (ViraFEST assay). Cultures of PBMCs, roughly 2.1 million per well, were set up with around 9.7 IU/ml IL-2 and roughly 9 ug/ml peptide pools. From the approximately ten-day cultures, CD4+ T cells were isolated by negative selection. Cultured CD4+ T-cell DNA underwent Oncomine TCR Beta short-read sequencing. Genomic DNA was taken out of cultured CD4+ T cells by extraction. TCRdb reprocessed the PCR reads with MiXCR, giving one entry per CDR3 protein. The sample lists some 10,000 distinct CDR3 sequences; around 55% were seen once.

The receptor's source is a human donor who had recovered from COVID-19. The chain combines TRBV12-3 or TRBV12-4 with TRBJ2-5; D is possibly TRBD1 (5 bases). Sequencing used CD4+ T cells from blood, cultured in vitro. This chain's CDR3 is CASSPPGGHLAQYF. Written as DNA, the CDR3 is TGTGCCAGCAGTCCCCCGGGCGGACATTTGGCCCAGTACTTC.